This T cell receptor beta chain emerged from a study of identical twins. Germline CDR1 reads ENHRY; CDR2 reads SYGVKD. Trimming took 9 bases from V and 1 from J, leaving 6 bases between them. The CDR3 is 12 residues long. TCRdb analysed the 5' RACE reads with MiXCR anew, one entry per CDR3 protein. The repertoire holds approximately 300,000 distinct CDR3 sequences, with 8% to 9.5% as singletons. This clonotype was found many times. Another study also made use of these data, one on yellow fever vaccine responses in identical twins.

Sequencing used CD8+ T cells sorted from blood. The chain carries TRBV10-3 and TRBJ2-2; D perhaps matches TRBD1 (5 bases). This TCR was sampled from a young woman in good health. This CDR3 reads CAIQGNTGELFF. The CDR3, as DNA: TGTGCCATTCAGGGGAACACCGGGGAGCTGTTTTTT.